Following are 21 T cell receptor beta chains from one sample sequenced in a study of T cell responses to AZD1222 COVID-19 vaccine. The data were produced by immunoSEQ multiplex PCR, yet TCRdb's version contains in-frame clones alone and is incomplete. Altogether some 160,000 clones are present, 85% to 95% being singletons, with the ten largest covering approximately 0.97%. The sequencing used peripheral blood, collected on day 0 of AZD1222 vaccination. Receptors were obtained from an adult in good health.

V and J are TRBV6-5 and TRBJ2-1; TRBD2 aligns across 9 bases. The CDR3 is made up of 15 amino acids. The V and J ends lost 4 bases and 4 bases, in that order; junction bases with no gene match: 5. Germline assignment: CDR1 MNHEY and CDR2 SVGAGI. The CDR3 nucleotides read TGTGCCAGCAGTTCCGGTCTAGCGGGGTACAATGAGCAGTTCTTC. It specifies CASSSGLAGYNEQFF.

This clone was observed a single time. The V and J genes are TRBV5-1 and TRBJ2-3; tentatively, D is TRBD2 (6 bases). V lost 4 bases and J lost 3, with 21 bases in between. The germline V gene has CDR1 SGHRS and CDR2 YFSETQ. There are 17 residues in the CDR3. CDR3 nucleotides: TGCGCCAGCAGCCCCGAATTGGGGAGGTTTTTGACAGATACGCAGTATTTT. Protein: CASSPELGRFLTDTQYF.

V gene TRBV7-9 combines with J gene TRBJ1-6, with TRBD1 matching over 7 bases. The CDR3 is 13 amino acids. The germline gives CDR1 SEHNR, CDR2 FQNEAQ (reference sequence). With V trimmed by 2 bases and J by 8 bases, 0 bases remained unmatched. CDR3 region: CASSLTGDSPLHF. CDR3 DNA: TGTGCCAGCAGCTTAACAGGGGATTCACCCCTCCACTTT.

This chain uses TRBV3-1 (or the pseudogene TRBV3-2) with TRBJ2-5; no firm D call. V was pared by 1 base and J by 5 bases, with 8 bases between. Germline loops: CDR1 LGHDT, CDR2 YNNKEL (reference sequence). This CDR3 has 13 residues. The CDR3 DNA is TGTGCCAGCAGCCAAGTTTTCGGGGAGACCCAGTACTTC. Translation: CASSQVFGETQYF.

The chain links TRBV10-3 to TRBJ1-2, with a tentative D call TRBD1 (5 bases). The CDR3 length is 17 residues. CDR1 and CDR2 (germline): ENHRY, SYGVKD. V lost 9 bases to trimming and J lost 6 bases, with 29 bases between them. CDR3 region: CAIKDPTARQYEDGYTF. The CDR3 region has the DNA TGTGCCATAAAGGACCCCACGGCCAGACAGTACGAAGATGGCTACACCTTC.

This chain uses TRBV6-5 with TRBJ2-1; 8 nucleotides line up with TRBD2. This CDR3 region has 13 residues. The ends lost 8 bases at V and 6 bases at J; junction bases unmatched: 6. CDR1 is MNHEY and CDR2 is SVGAGI in the germline V gene. The CDR3 DNA reads as TGTGCCAGCTTCGGGGGGGCTGGCAATGAGCAGTTCTTC. It is translated as CASFGGAGNEQFF.

This chain joins TRBV6-5 and TRBJ1-3; a weak D match, TRBD1 (6 bases). The ends were cut back, 7 bases at V and 4 bases at J, with 17 bases in the middle. CDR1 and CDR2 from the germline V gene are MNHEY and SVGAGI. This CDR3 region has 15 residues. CDR3: CASTPRGAKGNTIYF. Here the CDR3 DNA reads TGTGCCAGCACCCCAAGGGGGGCGAAGGGAAACACCATATATTTT.

The rearrangement links TRBV18 to TRBJ2-7; 10 nucleotides match TRBD1. There are 15 residues in the CDR3. V shed 6 bases, J shed 2 bases, and the junction held 7 bases outside the gene matches. CDR1 KGHSH and CDR2 LQKENI come from the germline V gene. In nucleotides, the CDR3 is TGTGCCAGCTCGTCCGGGACAGGGGCAACCTACGAGCAGTACTTC. This translates into CASSSGTGATYEQYF.

This clone was detected only a few times. The chain recombines TRBV21-1 with TRBJ2-2; the table's D call, TRBD2, was not checked against the DNA. TRBV21-1 is a recognized pseudogene. CDR3 length equals 18 residues. CDR3 DNA: TGTGCCAGCAGCAAAGGAGTCGGCGGGCTAGCGGGGTACGGGGAGCTGTTTTTT. Protein product: CASSKGVGGLAGYGELFF.

This rearrangement joins TRBV7-8 to TRBJ1-5; possible D gene TRBD1, 5 bases. The CDR3 length is 17 residues. CDR1 and CDR2 (germline): SGHVS, FQNEAQ. V was clipped by 1 base and J by 2 bases, with 15 bases between them. DNA of the CDR3: TGTGCCAGCAGCTTAGTAGCGGGAGGGGTTGGCAATCAGCCCCAGCATTTT. Its protein product is CASSLVAGGVGNQPQHF. Full variable domain (remainder filled in from reference TRBV7-8 and TRBJ1-5): GAGVSQSPRYKVAKRGQDVALRCDPISGHVSLFWYQQALGQGPEFLTYFQNEAQLDKSGLPSDRFFAERPEGSVSTLKIQRTQQEDSAVYLCASSLVAGGVGNQPQHFGDGTRLSIL.

The chain is built from TRBV5-1 and TRBJ1-6, with 9 bases aligning to TRBD1. The CDR3 has 17 residues. CDR1 SGHRS and CDR2 YFSETQ come from the germline V gene. Unmatched junction bases numbered 12, after V lost 6 bases and J lost 5 bases. CDR3 nucleotides: TGCGCCAGCACCCCTGGGAAGGGACAGGGTGATAATTCACCCCTCCACTTT. It specifies CASTPGKGQGDNSPLHF. The variable domain in full, completed from reference TRBV5-1 and TRBJ1-6, reads KAGVTQTPRYLIKTRGQQVTLSCSPISGHRSVSWYQQTPGQGLQFLFEYFSETQRNKGNFPGRFSGRQFSNSRSEMNVSTLELGDSALYLCASTPGKGQGDNSPLHFGNGTRLTVT.

The rearrangement uses TRBV12-5 and TRBJ2-1; 12 positions match TRBD2. V lost 1 base, J lost 5 bases, and 9 bases stayed unmatched. The germline V gene encodes CDR1 LGHNT and CDR2 FRNRAP. CDR3 length equals 18 residues. The CDR3 DNA reads TGTGCTAGTGGTTTGGCCCGGACTAGCGGGAAGATACACAATGAGCAGTTCTTC. It is translated as CASGLARTSGKIHNEQFF.

In its sample, this clone was seen once. The chain has TRBV5-1 and TRBJ2-1; no firm D call. The CDR3 extends over 15 amino acids. V was pared by 0 bases and J by 5 bases, with 12 bases between. The germline V gene has CDR1 SGHRS and CDR2 YFSETQ. The CDR3 DNA is TGCGCCAGCAGCTTGGTTATATCGGCGGACAATGAGCAGTTCTTC. Its protein product is CASSLVISADNEQFF.

The rearrangement uses TRBV9 and TRBJ2-7; 8 bases align to TRBD1. From germline, CDR1 is SGDLS and CDR2 YYNGEE. The trim removed 3 bases at V and 0 bases at J, leaving 5 bases unmatched. CDR3 length equals 15 residues. The CDR3 DNA sequence: TGTGCCAGCAGCGAGGGACAGGCCCACTCCTACGAGCAGTACTTC. It is translated as CASSEGQAHSYEQYF.

The rearrangement uses TRBV24-1 and TRBJ1-5; D may be TRBD1 (5 bases). V lost 5 bases and J 6 bases, leaving 16 bases between the germline ends. This CDR3 has 15 amino acids. The germline gives CDR1 KGHDR, CDR2 SFDVKD. CDR3 nucleotide sequence: TGTGCCACCAGTGCTACGCAGGGTGGAGGTCAGCCCCAGCATTTT. It encodes CATSATQGGGQPQHF.

The CDR3 region is CASTTRDIGPYEQYF. Here the CDR3 DNA reads TGTGCCAGCACCACAAGGGACATCGGGCCCTACGAGCAGTACTTC. The chain joins TRBV7-8 to TRBJ2-7; possibly TRBD1 for D (6 bases). V was trimmed by 7 bases and J by 2 bases, leaving 18 bases between them. The germline CDR1 and CDR2 sequences are SGHVS and FQNEAQ. The CDR3 is made up of 15 amino acids.

The V call is TRBV19, the J call TRBJ2-4, with 11 bases identical to TRBD1. Germline V gives CDR1 LNHDA, CDR2 SQIVND (reference sequence). CDR3 length: 18 amino acids. V shed 5 bases, J shed 13 bases, and the junction held 22 bases outside the gene matches. The CDR3 spells CASSPRDRGDKHSPGQYF. The DNA for the CDR3 is TGTGCCAGTAGTCCAAGGGACAGGGGGGATAAACACTCTCCAGGCCAGTACTTC.

This chain joins TRBV6-5 and TRBJ1-5, with D perhaps TRBD1 (5 bases). The V end lost 7 bases, the J end lost 8 bases, and 21 bases lay between the germline ends. Germline V gives CDR1 MNHEY, CDR2 SVGAGI. This CDR3 is built from 15 residues. The CDR3 DNA reads as TGTGCCAGCAATATGGGAGGGACGGGTATAGAGCCCCAGCATTTT. This gives the protein CASNMGGTGIEPQHF.

This chain joins TRBV6-6 and TRBJ2-1, with 8 nucleotides matching TRBD1. J was trimmed by 5 bases and V by 5 bases; bases with no gene match: 17. This CDR3 region has 18 residues. Germline CDR1 MNHNY, CDR2 SVGAGI (reference sequence). The chain's CDR3 is CASSPWDRLLGSHNEQFF. In nucleotides, the CDR3 is TGTGCCAGCAGTCCCTGGGACAGGCTTCTTGGGTCTCACAATGAGCAGTTCTTC.

The V and J genes are TRBV19 and TRBJ1-5; 7 bases line up with TRBD1. V lost 3 bases to trimming and J lost 7 bases; unmatched junction nucleotides: 9. Germline V gives CDR1 LNHDA, CDR2 SQIVND (reference sequence). There are 15 residues in the CDR3. Written as DNA, the CDR3 is TGTGCCAGTAGTATTGCTACAGGGGTCGGGCAGCCCCAGCATTTT. Translation gives CASSIATGVGQPQHF.

This rearrangement joins TRBV5-4 to TRBJ2-1, with 7 bases identical to TRBD2. The trim removed 2 bases at V and 7 bases at J, leaving 3 bases unmatched. The CDR3 runs 13 residues. Per germline, CDR1 SGHNT and CDR2 YYREEE (reference sequence). In DNA, the CDR3 is TGTGCCAGCAGCTTCCTAGCGGAGAATGAGCAGTTCTTC. This translates into CASSFLAENEQFF. The whole variable domain, remainder taken from reference TRBV5-4 and TRBJ2-1, is ETGVTQSPTHLIKTRGQQVTLRCSSQSGHNTVSWYQQALGQGPQFIFQYYREEENGRGNFPPRFSGLQFPNYSSELNVNALELDDSALYLCASSFLAENEQFFGPGTRLTVL.